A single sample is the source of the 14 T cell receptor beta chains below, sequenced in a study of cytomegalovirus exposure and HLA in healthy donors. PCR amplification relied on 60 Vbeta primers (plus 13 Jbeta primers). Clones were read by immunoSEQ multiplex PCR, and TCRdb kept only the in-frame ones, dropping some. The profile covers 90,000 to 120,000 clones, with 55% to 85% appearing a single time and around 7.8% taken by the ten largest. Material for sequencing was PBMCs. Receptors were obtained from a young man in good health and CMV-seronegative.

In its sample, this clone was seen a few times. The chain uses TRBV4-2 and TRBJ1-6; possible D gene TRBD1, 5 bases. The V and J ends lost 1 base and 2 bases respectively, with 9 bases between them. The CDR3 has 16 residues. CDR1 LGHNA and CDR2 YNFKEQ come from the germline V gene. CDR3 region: CASSQAGNPYNSPLHF. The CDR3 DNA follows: TGTGCCAGCAGCCAAGCAGGGAACCCCTATAATTCACCCCTCCACTTT.

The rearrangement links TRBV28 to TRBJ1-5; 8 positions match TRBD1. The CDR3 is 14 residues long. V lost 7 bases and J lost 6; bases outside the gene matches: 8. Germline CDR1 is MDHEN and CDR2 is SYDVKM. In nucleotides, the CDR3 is TGTGCCAGCACGCGACAGGGGTATCTTCAGCCCCAGCATTTT. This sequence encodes CASTRQGYLQPQHF.

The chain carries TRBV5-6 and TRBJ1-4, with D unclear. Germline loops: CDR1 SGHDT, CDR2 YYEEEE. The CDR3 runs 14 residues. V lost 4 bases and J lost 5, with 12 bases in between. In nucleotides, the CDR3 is TGTGCCAGCAGCACCTGGGTGGGCAATGAAAAACTGTTTTTT. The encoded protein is CASSTWVGNEKLFF.

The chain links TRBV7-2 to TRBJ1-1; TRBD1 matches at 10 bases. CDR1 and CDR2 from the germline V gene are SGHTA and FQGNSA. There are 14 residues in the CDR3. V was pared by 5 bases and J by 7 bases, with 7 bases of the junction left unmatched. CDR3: CASSRTGGYIEAFF. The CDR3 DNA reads TGTGCCAGCAGCCGGACAGGGGGTTACATTGAAGCTTTCTTT.

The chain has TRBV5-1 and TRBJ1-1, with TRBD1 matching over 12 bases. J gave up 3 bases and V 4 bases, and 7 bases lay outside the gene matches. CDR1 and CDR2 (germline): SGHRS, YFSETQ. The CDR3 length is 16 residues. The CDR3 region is CASSPGTGGQHTEAFF. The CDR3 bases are TGCGCCAGCAGCCCTGGGACAGGGGGCCAGCACACTGAAGCTTTCTTT. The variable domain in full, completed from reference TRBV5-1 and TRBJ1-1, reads KAGVTQTPRYLIKTRGQQVTLSCSPISGHRSVSWYQQTPGQGLQFLFEYFSETQRNKGNFPGRFSGRQFSNSRSEMNVSTLELGDSALYLCASSPGTGGQHTEAFFGQGTRLTVV.

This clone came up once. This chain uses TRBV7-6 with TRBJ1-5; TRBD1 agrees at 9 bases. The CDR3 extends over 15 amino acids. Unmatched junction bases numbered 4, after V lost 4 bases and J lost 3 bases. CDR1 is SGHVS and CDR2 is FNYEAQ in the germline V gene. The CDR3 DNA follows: TGTGCCAGCAGCTCAGTACAGGGGGCCAATCAGCCCCAGCATTTT. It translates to CASSSVQGANQPQHF.

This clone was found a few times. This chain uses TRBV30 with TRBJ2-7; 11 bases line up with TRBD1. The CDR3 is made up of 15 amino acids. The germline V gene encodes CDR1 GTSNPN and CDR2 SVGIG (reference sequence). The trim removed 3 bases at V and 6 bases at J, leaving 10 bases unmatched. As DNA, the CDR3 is TGTGCCTGGAGCGGGACCGGGACAGGGGGTTCCGAGCAGTACTTC. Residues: CAWSGTGTGGSEQYF.

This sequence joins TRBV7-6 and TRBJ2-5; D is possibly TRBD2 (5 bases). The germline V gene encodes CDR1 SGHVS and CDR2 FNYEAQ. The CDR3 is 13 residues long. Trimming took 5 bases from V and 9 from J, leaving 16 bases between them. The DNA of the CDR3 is TGTGCCAGCAGCCCCCGACTATCCAAGGCCCAGTACTTC. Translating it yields CASSPRLSKAQYF.

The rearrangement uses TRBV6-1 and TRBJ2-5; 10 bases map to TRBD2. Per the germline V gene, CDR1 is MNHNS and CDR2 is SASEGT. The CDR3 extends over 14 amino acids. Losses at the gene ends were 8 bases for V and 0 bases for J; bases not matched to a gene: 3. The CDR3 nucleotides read TGTGCCAGCGGTAGCGGGGGGTACCAAGAGACCCAGTACTTC. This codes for CASGSGGYQETQYF.

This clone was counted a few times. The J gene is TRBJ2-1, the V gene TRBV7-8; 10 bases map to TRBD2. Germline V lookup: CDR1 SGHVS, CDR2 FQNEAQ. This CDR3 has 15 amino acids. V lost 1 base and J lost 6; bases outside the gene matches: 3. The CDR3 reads CASSLGGLASNEQFF. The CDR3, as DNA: TGTGCCAGCAGCTTAGGGGGACTAGCGTCCAATGAGCAGTTCTTC.

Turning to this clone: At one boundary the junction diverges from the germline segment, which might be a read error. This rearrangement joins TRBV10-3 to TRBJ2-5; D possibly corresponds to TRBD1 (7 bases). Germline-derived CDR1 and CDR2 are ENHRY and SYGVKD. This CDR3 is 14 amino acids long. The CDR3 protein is CASSSPGGQETQYF. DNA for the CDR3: TGTGCCAGCAGTTCCCCAGGGGGGCAAGAGACCCAGTACTTC.

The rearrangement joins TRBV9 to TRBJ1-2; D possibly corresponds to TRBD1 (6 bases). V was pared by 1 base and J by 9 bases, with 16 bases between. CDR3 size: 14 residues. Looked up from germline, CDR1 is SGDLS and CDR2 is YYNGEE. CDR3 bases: TGTGCCAGCAGCGTACAAGGACAGAGTCAGAGCTACACCTTC. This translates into CASSVQGQSQSYTF.

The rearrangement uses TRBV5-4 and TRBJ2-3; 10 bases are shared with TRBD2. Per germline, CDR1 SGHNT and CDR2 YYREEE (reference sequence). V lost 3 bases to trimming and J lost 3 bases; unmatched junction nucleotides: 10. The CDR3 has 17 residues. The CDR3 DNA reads TGTGCCAGCAGCTCGCAAAGGGGAGCGGGAGGGACAGATACGCAGTATTTT. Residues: CASSSQRGAGGTDTQYF.

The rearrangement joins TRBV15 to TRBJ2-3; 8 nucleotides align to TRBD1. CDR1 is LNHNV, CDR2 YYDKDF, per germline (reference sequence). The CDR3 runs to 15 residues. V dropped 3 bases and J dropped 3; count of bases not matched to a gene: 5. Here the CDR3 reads CATSRGGQGTDTQYF. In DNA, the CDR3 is TGTGCCACCAGCAGGGGCGGACAGGGAACAGATACGCAGTATTTT.